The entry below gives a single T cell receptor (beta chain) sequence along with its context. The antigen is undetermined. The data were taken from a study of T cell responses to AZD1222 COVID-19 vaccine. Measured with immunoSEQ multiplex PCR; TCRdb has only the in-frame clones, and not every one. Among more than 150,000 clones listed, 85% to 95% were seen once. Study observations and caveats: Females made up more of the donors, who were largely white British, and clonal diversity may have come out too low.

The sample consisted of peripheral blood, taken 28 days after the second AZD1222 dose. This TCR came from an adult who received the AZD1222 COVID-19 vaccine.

The CDR3 reads CASSPIQGPNTEAFF. CDR3 nucleotide sequence: TGTGCCAGTAGTCCTATACAGGGCCCGAACACTGAAGCTTTCTTT. The gene calls are TRBV19 and TRBJ1-1; D is perhaps TRBD1 (6 bases). The CDR3 is 15 residues long. Germline V lookup: CDR1 LNHDA, CDR2 SQIVND (reference sequence). V dropped 5 bases and J dropped 1 base, with 14 bases sitting between them.